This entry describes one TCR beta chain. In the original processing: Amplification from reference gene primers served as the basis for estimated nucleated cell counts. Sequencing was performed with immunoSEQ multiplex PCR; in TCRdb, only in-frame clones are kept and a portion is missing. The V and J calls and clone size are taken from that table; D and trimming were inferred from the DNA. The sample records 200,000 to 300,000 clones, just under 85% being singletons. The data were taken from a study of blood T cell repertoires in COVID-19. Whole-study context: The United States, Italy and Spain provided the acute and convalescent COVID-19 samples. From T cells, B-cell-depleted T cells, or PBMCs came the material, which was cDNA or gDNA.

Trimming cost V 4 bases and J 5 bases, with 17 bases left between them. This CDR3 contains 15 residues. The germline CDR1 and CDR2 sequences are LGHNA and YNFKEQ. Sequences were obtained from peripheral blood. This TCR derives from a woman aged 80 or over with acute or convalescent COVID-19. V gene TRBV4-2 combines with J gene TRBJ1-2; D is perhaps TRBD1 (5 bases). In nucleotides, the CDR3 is TGTGCCAGCAGCCTGCCATCAGGGTCCGAATATGGCTACACCTTC. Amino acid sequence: CASSLPSGSEYGYTF.